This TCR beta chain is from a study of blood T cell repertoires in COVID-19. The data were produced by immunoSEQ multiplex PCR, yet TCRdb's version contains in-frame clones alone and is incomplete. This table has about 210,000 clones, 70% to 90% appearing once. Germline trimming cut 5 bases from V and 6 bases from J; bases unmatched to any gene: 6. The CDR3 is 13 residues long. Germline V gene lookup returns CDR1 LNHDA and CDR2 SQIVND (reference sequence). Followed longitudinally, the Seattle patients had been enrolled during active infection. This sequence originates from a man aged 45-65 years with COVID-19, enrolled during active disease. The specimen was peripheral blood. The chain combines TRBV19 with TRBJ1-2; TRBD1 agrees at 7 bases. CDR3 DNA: TGTGCCAGTAGTGCGGGACAGCCGAATGGCTACACCTTC. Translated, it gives CASSAGQPNGYTF.